This T cell receptor beta chain was documented in a study of tumor and adjacent non-tumor tissue in lung cancer. The wider study: Patients were aged roughly 30 to 76, nine to eleven men and 4 to 6 women, stage I to III. Each sample yielded roughly 4.2 million productive TCRbeta reads on average.

No cell sorting was done before RNA was extracted from the tissue. This non-tumor lung sample came from over 3 cm beyond the tumor edge. Of note for this clonotype: Its specificity is not known. Lacking the conserved final phenylalanine or tryptophan, this CDR3 likely reflects a read error.

The library came from three nested PCR rounds adapted from ARM-PCR protocols. Via MiXCR, TCRdb re-called the multiplex PCR reads, giving one row per CDR3 protein. The repertoire consists of approximately 77,000 distinct CDR3 sequences, with approximately 80% occurring once and the leading ten covering about half. The CDR3 length is 14 residues. The germline gives CDR1 SGHAT, CDR2 FQNNGV. Study results and limitations: Tumor tissue had significantly higher TCR diversity than normal lung. In normal lung, the top 100 clones were significantly more dominant than in tumor.

The chain links TRBV11-2 to TRBJ2-5, with 8 nucleotides matching TRBD1. The sequence was collected from a man aged 55 to 69 with non-small cell lung cancer. The sample taken for sequencing was distant non-tumor lung tissue. CDR3 loop: CASSSGQVQEAQYL. The CDR3 nucleotides read TGTGCCAGCAGCTCGGGACAGGTCCAAGAGGCCCAGTACTTA.